These T cell receptor beta chains were read from a single sample in a study of blood T cell repertoires in COVID-19. Data came from immunoSEQ multiplex PCR; TCRdb stores just in-frame clones and leaves some out. Among about 230,000 clones listed, approximately 83% were seen once. The sample consisted of peripheral blood. The receptors derive from a man in his forties with acute or convalescent COVID-19. Both conserved end residues are part of each CDR3. The order of the fields is D gene, clone size, V gene, CDR3 length, J gene, CDR3 DNA, CDR3 protein. D genes are given only for firm matches. Clone sizes are given selectively: once, few, many, or a class where the clone is expanded.

TRBD2	once	TRBV4-2	17	TRBJ2-2	TGTGCCAGCAGCCCTCCCATAGCGGGAGAGCCTACCGGGGAGCTGTTTTTT	CASSPPIAGEPTGELFF
-	few	TRBV7-2	16	TRBJ2-3	TGTGCCAGCAGCCTTTGGACATTATCTAGCACAGATACGCAGTATTTT	CASSLWTLSSTDTQYF
-	-	TRBV6-5	15	TRBJ1-2	TGTGCCAGCAACACCCGCAGGGGAAAGGCTGATGGCTACACCTTC	CASNTRRGKADGYTF
-	-	TRBV2	13	TRBJ1-2	TGTGCCAGCATCTCCCAGTGGTCTGGTGGCTACACCTTC	CASISQWSGGYTF
-	-	TRBV12-5	13	TRBJ2-7	TGTGCTAGTGGTTTGGAAAAGGACAGTGAGCAGTACTTC	CASGLEKDSEQYF
-	-	TRBV5-1	14	TRBJ1-1	TGCGCCAGCAGCTTTGGAGGAATGAACACTGAAGCTTTCTTT	CASSFGGMNTEAFF
-	-	TRBV20-1	9	TRBJ1-1	TGCAGTGCTAGACGGGGAGCTTTCTTT	CSARRGAFF
TRBD1	-	TRBV5-1	16	TRBJ1-1	TGCGCCAGCAGCTTCTCTCCCCGGGACAGGGGACCCGAAGCTTTCTTT	CASSFSPRDRGPEAFF
-	-	TRBV7-9	15	TRBJ1-2	TGTGCCAGCAGCTTATCCACGGGGATGTACTATGGCTACACCTTC	CASSLSTGMYYGYTF
-	few	TRBV18	15	TRBJ1-2	TGTGCCAGCTCACCAGGGATCGGGAGGGACTATGGCTACACCTTC	CASSPGIGRDYGYTF
-	-	TRBV3-1/TRBV3-2	16	TRBJ2-6	TGTGCCAGCAGCCAGATGGCAGGGGCTGGGGCCAACGTCCTGACTTTC	CASSQMAGAGANVLTF
-	-	TRBV11-2	15	TRBJ2-7	TGTGCCAGCAGCTTAGTTCTGGCGGGGAACTACGAGCAGTACTTC	CASSLVLAGNYEQYF
TRBD2	-	TRBV27	16	TRBJ2-3	TGTGCCAGCAGCAGAGGCTCTAGCGGATACACAGATACGCAGTATTTT	CASSRGSSGYTDTQYF
TRBD1	-	TRBV7-2	17	TRBJ2-2	TGTGCCAGCATCCCAGGTCGGGACAGGTGGAACACCGGGGAGCTGTTTTTT	CASIPGRDRWNTGELFF
TRBD1	once	TRBV7-2	14	TRBJ2-1	TGTGCCAGCAGCTTAAAGACAGGGGAGAATGAGCAGTTCTTC	CASSLKTGENEQFF
-	once	TRBV28	14	TRBJ1-1	TGTGCCAGCAGATCACGGGGTTTGTTCACTGAAGCTTTCTTT	CASRSRGLFTEAFF
-	-	TRBV23-1	11	TRBJ2-2	TGCGCCAGCCCGATAGCCGGGGAGCTGTTTTTT	CASPIAGELFF
TRBD2	-	TRBV29-1	20	TRBJ2-1	TGCAGCGTTGAACCCCAGGGACTAGCGGGACGCATTAGCTCCTACAATGAGCAGTTCTTC	CSVEPQGLAGRISSYNEQFF
TRBD1	-	TRBV27	15	TRBJ1-2	TGTGCCAGCAGTAGCCGGGACAGGGACCCCCAAGGCTACACCTTC	CASSSRDRDPQGYTF
-	-	TRBV6-2/TRBV6-3	13	TRBJ1-1	TGTGCCAGCAGTTACCAGGGCTCCGAAAAGGGAGGCTTT	CASSYQGSEKGGF
-	once	TRBV5-1	13	TRBJ1-3	TGCGCCAGCAGCGAGGATATTGGAAACACCATATATTTT	CASSEDIGNTIYF
-	-	TRBV27	15	TRBJ1-4	TGTGCCAGCAGTTGGGGGCTACAGGGTCGCGAAAAACTGTTTTTT	CASSWGLQGREKLFF
-	-	TRBV2	14	TRBJ1-2	TGTGCCAGCAGCCCACAGGGATATAACTATGGCTACACCTTC	CASSPQGYNYGYTF
TRBD1	-	TRBV19	10	TRBJ1-1	TGTGCCAGTAGCGGACAGGTTCATATCTTT	CASSGQVHIF
-	-	TRBV4-3	13	TRBJ1-2	TGCGCCAGCAGCCAAGAATCAGGGCGAGGCTACACCTTC	CASSQESGRGYTF
TRBD1	-	TRBV2	15	TRBJ1-3	TGTGCCAGCAGGGTAGACAGGGCTGGAGGAAACACCATATATTTT	CASRVDRAGGNTIYF
-	once	TRBV4-2	15	TRBJ1-5	TGTGCCAGCAGCCAAGATCCAAGGGGTGATCAGCCCCAGCATTTT	CASSQDPRGDQPQHF
-	-	TRBV6-6	12	TRBJ2-7	TGTGCCAGCAGTTTACAGGCTCACGAGCAGTACTTC	CASSLQAHEQYF
-	-	TRBV24-1	12	TRBJ2-3	TGTGCCACCAGTGATCCTACAGATACGCAGTATTTT	CATSDPTDTQYF
-	-	TRBV10-3	16	TRBJ2-1	TGTGCCATCAGTGATAGGCGGGGCGTCTCCTACAATGAGCAGTTCTTC	CAISDRRGVSYNEQFF
TRBD2	-	TRBV20-1	17	TRBJ2-1	TGCAGTGCTAGTGGGACTAGCGGGAGTAGGGCCTACAATGAGCAGTTCTTC	CSASGTSGSRAYNEQFF
-	-	TRBV5-1	15	TRBJ2-2	TGCGCCAGCAGCTTGGACAGGACGAACACCGGGGAGCTGTTTTTT	CASSLDRTNTGELFF
-	-	TRBV19	14	TRBJ2-2	TGTGCCAGTAGTACAGACAGTGACACCGGGGAGCTGTTTTTT	CASSTDSDTGELFF
-	-	TRBV10-3	14	TRBJ2-5	TGTGCCATCAGTGAGTCAGGAGGCATCGAGACCCAGTACTTC	CAISESGGIETQYF
TRBD2	-	TRBV5-1	14	TRBJ2-2	TGCGCCAGCAGCTCGGGACTAGCTTTGGGGGAGCTGTTTTTT	CASSSGLALGELFF
-	once	TRBV11-2	13	TRBJ1-2	TGTGCCAGCAGCCCTACAGGGAAGGATGGCTACACCTTC	CASSPTGKDGYTF
TRBD2	-	TRBV7-9	17	TRBJ2-1	TGTGCCAGCAGCTTAGGGAGCGGGAGGACCTCGGGTGCTGAGCAGTTCTTC	CASSLGSGRTSGAEQFF
TRBD1	-	TRBV2	12	TRBJ2-1	TGTGCCAGCGACAGGGGATTTAATGAGCAGTTCTTC	CASDRGFNEQFF
-	-	TRBV2	13	TRBJ1-6	TGTGCCAGCGGGCAAGAGCAGGATTCACCCCTCCACTTT	CASGQEQDSPLHF
TRBD1	-	TRBV7-2	16	TRBJ1-1	TGTGCCAGCACCCCCAAGGGACAGCCTCCGAACACTGAAGCTTTCTTT	CASTPKGQPPNTEAFF
-	-	TRBV28	19	TRBJ1-2	TGTGCCAGCAGTTCCTACGCCGACAGGCTTCTTTTGATAGTGGAGGGCTACACCTTC	CASSSYADRLLLIVEGYTF
-	-	TRBV28	16	TRBJ1-2	TGTGCCAGCACTCCCGGAGCGGGGCCTTCTCCCTATGGCTACACCTTC	CASTPGAGPSPYGYTF